A single sample is the source of the 32 T cell receptor beta chains below, sequenced in a study of spatial heterogeneity in lung cancer. These TCRs' antigens remain unknown. Sample time point: sample taken at primary tumor resection. TCRdb analysed the 5' RACE reads with MiXCR anew, one entry per CDR3 protein. The sample consists of around 100,000 distinct CDR3 sequences, around 4.3% of them appearing once. Regarding the study as a whole: Mutation tallies in tumors tracked expanded intratumoral alpha and beta TCR counts.

The material was lung tumor tissue, obtained at surgery. The receptors shown here come from a male donor with early-stage non-small cell lung cancer.

This clonotype was picked up many times. The CDR3 region has the DNA TGCAGCGTTTACGCGGGCACAGATACGCAGTATTTT. This sequence encodes CSVYAGTDTQYF. The gene calls are TRBV29-1 and TRBJ2-3; D remains unclear. The V gene lost 5 bases and the J gene lost 1 base, with 7 bases spanning the gap. There are 12 residues in the CDR3. Germline V lookup: CDR1 SQVTM, CDR2 ANQGSEA.

This clonotype has a count of ten or more. V and J are TRBV4-1 and TRBJ2-7; no firm D call. The CDR3 spans 15 residues. Germline lookup yields CDR1 MGHRA and CDR2 YSYEKL. Trimming stripped 0 bases from V and 0 bases from J, with 9 bases between. CDR3 nucleotides: TGCGCCAGCAGCCAAGATTTGTACCTCTCCTACGAGCAGTACTTC. Its translation is CASSQDLYLSYEQYF.

This chain links TRBV6-5 with TRBJ1-5, with D uncertain. Germline values: CDR1 MNHEY, CDR2 SVGAGI. With 0 bases removed from V and 0 bases from J, the gap between germline ends came to 9 bases. This CDR3 comprises 16 residues. CDR3 DNA: TGTGCCAGCAGTTACTCGTGGGCGGATAGCAATCAGCCCCAGCATTTT. Encoded protein: CASSYSWADSNQPQHF.

This clonotype has only a few counts. V gene TRBV12-3 or TRBV12-4 combines with J gene TRBJ2-7; D might be TRBD1 or TRBD2, each matching 5 bases. The V end was cut by 4 bases, the J end by 2 bases, with 12 bases between. The CDR3 sequence is 14 residues long. CDR3: CASSSRDGAYEQYF. The CDR3 DNA is TGTGCCAGCAGTTCCCGGGACGGGGCCTACGAGCAGTACTTC.

This clonotype was recorded at least ten times. This rearrangement joins TRBV5-1 to TRBJ2-3; 10 bases line up with TRBD2. Germline CDR1 is SGHRS and CDR2 is YFSETQ. This CDR3 comprises 17 residues. J lost 4 bases, V lost 4 bases, and 12 bases had no gene match. The CDR3 DNA reads TGCGCCAGCAGCGAACTAATAGCGGGAGGAAGGGCAGATACGCAGTATTTT. It specifies CASSELIAGGRADTQYF. Drawing the rest from reference TRBV5-1 and TRBJ2-3, the complete variable domain is KAGVTQTPRYLIKTRGQQVTLSCSPISGHRSVSWYQQTPGQGLQFLFEYFSETQRNKGNFPGRFSGRQFSNSRSEMNVSTLELGDSALYLCASSELIAGGRADTQYFGPGTRLTVL.

This clonotype was recorded at least ten times. The J gene is TRBJ2-3, the V gene TRBV5-5, with no clear D. V was shortened by 4 bases and J by 0 bases, with 15 bases between the two germline ends. Germline-derived CDR1 and CDR2 are SGHKS and YYEKEE (reference sequence). The CDR3 length is 16 residues. CDR3 DNA: TGTGCCAGCAGCCCCCTAAACGGATTTAGCACAGATACGCAGTATTTT. Protein sequence: CASSPLNGFSTDTQYF.

This clonotype was observed many times. V and J are TRBV28 and TRBJ1-6, with 9 nucleotides matching TRBD1. The V and J ends lost 6 bases and 9 bases, in that order; junction bases with no gene match: 6. CDR3 length equals 14 residues. Germline values: CDR1 MDHEN, CDR2 SYDVKM. Written as DNA, the CDR3 is TGTGCCAGCAGGCCTGACAGGGGGAGTTCACCCCTCCACTTT. Amino acids: CASRPDRGSSPLHF.

For this clonotype: One base away lies a much larger clone, so this may be a sequencing read error. The gene calls are TRBV27 and TRBJ2-7; no reliable D call. The CDR3 runs 14 residues. Germline V gives CDR1 MNHEY, CDR2 SMNVEV (reference sequence). CDR3 region: CAISLFAETYEQYF. The CDR3 nucleotides are TGTGCCATCAGTTTATTTGCGGAAACCTACGAGCAGTACTTC.

The V gene is TRBV9, the J gene TRBJ2-3; 8 nucleotides agree with TRBD2. The CDR3 loop spans 15 amino acids. Germline CDR1 reads SGDLS; CDR2 reads YYNGEE. V trimming: 4 bases; J trimming: 2 bases; junction bases outside the gene matches: 6. The DNA for the CDR3 is TGTGCCAGCAGCCGACTAGCGAGTTACACAGATACGCAGTATTTT. This gives the protein CASSRLASYTDTQYF.

The chain carries TRBV27 and TRBJ2-3, with 7 bases identical to TRBD1. This CDR3 contains 18 residues. Germline V CDR1 and CDR2: MNHEY, SMNVEV (reference sequence). The J segment lost 2 bases and the V segment lost 5 bases, leaving 16 bases of the junction unmatched. The CDR3 sequence: CASSPLILRDSNTDTQYF. DNA for the CDR3: TGTGCCAGCAGTCCCCTAATTCTTCGGGACAGTAACACAGATACGCAGTATTTT.

Of note for this clonotype: It may be a read error: a sequence one base away is much more abundant. This chain connects TRBV5-6 to TRBJ2-7; TRBD1 might be the D (6 bases). CDR1 and CDR2 (germline): SGHDT, YYEEEE. This CDR3 is 14 amino acids long. V shed 3 bases and J shed 2 bases, with 12 bases lying between them. Here the CDR3 DNA reads TGTGCCAGCAGCTCCTCGGGACAAACCTACGAGCAGTACTTC. This encodes CASSSSGQTYEQYF.

This clonotype has at least ten counts. The chain has TRBV6-4 and TRBJ2-3, with D perhaps TRBD1 or TRBD2 (5 bases each). The CDR3 extends over 14 amino acids. Germline loops: CDR1 MRHNA, CDR2 SNTAGT. V was clipped by 8 bases and J by 0 bases, with 12 bases between them. Written as DNA, the CDR3 is TGTGCCAGCGCAGGGACGGCTAGCACAGATACGCAGTATTTT. Amino acid sequence: CASAGTASTDTQYF.

Many counts were recorded for this clonotype. The gene calls are TRBV11-2 and TRBJ2-5; D is possibly TRBD1 (5 bases). The CDR3 consists of 13 residues. The germline gives CDR1 SGHAT, CDR2 FQNNGV. V lost 4 bases and J lost 5, with 11 bases in between. CDR3 nucleotides: TGTGCCAGCAGCTCAGGGATTGGGGAGACCCAGTACTTC. Residues: CASSSGIGETQYF.

This clonotype occurred many times. The chain has TRBV25-1 and TRBJ2-1; 10 bases line up with TRBD2. The CDR3 has 15 amino acids. V gave up 4 bases and J gave up 7 bases; unmatched junction bases: 7. Germline-derived CDR1 and CDR2 are MGHDK and SYGVNS. CDR3 sequence: CASSGAGGPGNEQFF. DNA of the CDR3: TGTGCCAGCAGTGGAGCGGGAGGGCCGGGTAATGAGCAGTTCTTC.

This clonotype was counted at least ten times. The gene calls are TRBV6-5 and TRBJ1-2, with D uncertain. V lost 6 bases and J 4 bases, leaving 18 bases between the germline ends. The V gene's germline CDR1 is MNHEY and CDR2 SVGAGI. This CDR3 spans 15 amino acids. The CDR3: CASSRSHSEPYGYTF. CDR3 in DNA: TGTGCCAGCAGCCGTAGCCACTCAGAGCCCTATGGCTACACCTTC.

The sample holds many counts of this clonotype. The rearrangement links TRBV6-1 to TRBJ2-5, with TRBD1 identical over 8 bases. This CDR3 is 14 amino acids long. With V trimmed by 8 bases and J by 9 bases, 14 bases remained unmatched. Looked up from germline, CDR1 is MNHNS and CDR2 is SASEGT. The CDR3 coding sequence is TGTGCCAGCCTGGACAGGGATACGACTAGGGCCCAGTACTTC. Its protein is CASLDRDTTRAQYF.

The genes are TRBV19 and TRBJ2-3; 8 positions agree with TRBD1. CDR3 length: 16 amino acids. Germline V gene data show CDR1 as LNHDA and CDR2 as SQIVND (reference sequence). Losses at the gene ends were 7 bases for V and 1 base for J; bases not matched to a gene: 10. The CDR3 DNA reads as TGTGCCAGTACCTCCCTATGGGGACAGGGCACAGATACGCAGTATTTT. Residues: CASTSLWGQGTDTQYF. Full variable domain (outside the CDR3, taken from reference TRBV19 and TRBJ2-3): DGGITQSPKYLFRKEGQNVTLSCEQNLNHDAMYWYRQDPGQGLRLIYYSQIVNDFQKGDIAEGYSVSREKKESFPLTVTSAQKNPTAFYLCASTSLWGQGTDTQYFGPGTRLTVL.

This clonotype was picked up many times. This rearrangement joins TRBV4-1 to TRBJ2-3, with unresolved D. V dropped 1 base and J dropped 3 bases, with 8 bases sitting between them. Germline values: CDR1 MGHRA, CDR2 YSYEKL. The CDR3 spans 14 residues. This chain's CDR3 is CASSQGSFTDTQYF. CDR3 bases: TGCGCCAGCAGCCAAGGGTCTTTTACAGATACGCAGTATTTT.

This clonotype has a count of ten or more. V and J are TRBV5-4 and TRBJ2-3, with 14 positions matching TRBD2. The germline gives CDR1 SGHNT, CDR2 YYREEE (reference sequence). V shed 3 bases, J shed 9 bases, and the junction held 12 bases outside the gene matches. This CDR3 is built from 17 residues. The CDR3: CASSSMTSGRAGPTQYF. CDR3 coding DNA: TGTGCCAGCAGCTCAATGACTAGCGGGAGGGCCGGACCGACGCAGTATTTT.

This clonotype has a count of ten or more. The V gene is TRBV2, the J gene TRBJ2-7, with 9 bases matching TRBD2. The CDR3 is 15 residues long. Trimming cost V 6 bases and J 4 bases; bases outside gene matches: 10. Per the germline V gene, CDR1 is SNHLY and CDR2 is FYNNEI. Here the CDR3 reads CASRERLAETYEQYF. CDR3 in DNA: TGTGCCAGCAGAGAGAGACTAGCGGAGACGTACGAGCAGTACTTC.

The CDR3 DNA follows: TGCGCCAGCAGCCAGTATACAGGGGCCAATCAGCCCCAGCATTTT. Translated: CASSQYTGANQPQHF. The chain is built from TRBV4-1 and TRBJ1-5, with 7 bases aligning to TRBD1. The CDR3 contains 15 residues. Germline CDR1 is MGHRA and CDR2 is YSYEKL. The V and J ends lost 3 bases and 3 bases, in that order; junction bases with no gene match: 5.

This clonotype was detected only a few times. The V gene is TRBV4-1, the J gene TRBJ2-7; D is undetermined. The CDR3 length is 14 residues. The V and J ends lost 1 base and 3 bases respectively, with 10 bases between them. Germline V gene data show CDR1 as MGHRA and CDR2 as YSYEKL. The CDR3 is CASSQGHTIYEQYF. Here the CDR3 DNA reads TGCGCCAGCAGCCAAGGCCACACCATCTACGAGCAGTACTTC.

This clonotype was recorded at least ten times. The CDR3 loop is CASSPYAGTSGTKNIQYF. DNA for the CDR3: TGTGCCAGCTCACCCTACGCCGGGACTAGCGGGACAAAAAACATTCAGTACTTC. V and J are TRBV18 and TRBJ2-4; 13 bases match TRBD2. Germline CDR1 KGHSH, CDR2 LQKENI. The trim removed 3 bases at V and 4 bases at J, leaving 9 bases unmatched. This CDR3 has 18 amino acids.

V is TRBV4-2 and J is TRBJ2-7; possibly TRBD1 for D (5 bases). This CDR3 has 16 amino acids. The germline V and J ends were trimmed by 0 bases and 3 bases, with 15 bases remaining between them. Germline loops: CDR1 LGHNA, CDR2 YNFKEQ. The CDR3 DNA is TGTGCCAGCAGCCAAGATCTGGTGGGGCAGAACTACGAGCAGTACTTC. This sequence encodes CASSQDLVGQNYEQYF.

This clonotype came up many times. The rearrangement joins TRBV10-3 to TRBJ2-3, with D maybe TRBD2 (5 bases). This CDR3 region has 13 residues. Trimming took 4 bases from V and 4 from J, leaving 9 bases between them. Germline V gives CDR1 ENHRY, CDR2 SYGVKD. This chain's CDR3 is CAISGAGPDTQYF. DNA of the CDR3: TGTGCCATCAGTGGGGCGGGTCCAGATACGCAGTATTTT.

In its sample, this clonotype was seen many times. The chain is built from TRBV10-3 and TRBJ1-2; the match to TRBD1 covers 11 bases. The CDR3 covers 14 residues. The germline V gene has CDR1 ENHRY and CDR2 SYGVKD. Trimming took 2 bases from V and 6 from J; bases not matched to a gene: 2. CDR3 in amino acids: CAISEGQGADGYTF. As DNA, the CDR3 is TGTGCCATCAGTGAGGGACAGGGGGCGGATGGCTACACCTTC.

This clonotype was observed at least ten times. The chain has TRBV24-1 and TRBJ2-3; D not certain. This CDR3 has 13 amino acids. V lost 9 bases and J 3 bases, leaving 12 bases between the germline ends. Germline CDR1 reads KGHDR; CDR2 reads SFDVKD. The CDR3 nucleotides read TGTGCCACCGGCACATTCGGTACAGATACGCAGTATTTT. Encoded protein: CATGTFGTDTQYF.

This clonotype appeared many times. Here the CDR3 reads CASSYVGGASYNEQFF. In DNA form, the CDR3 reads TGTGCCAGCAGTTATGTGGGCGGGGCCTCCTACAATGAGCAGTTCTTC. V usage is TRBV6-2 or TRBV6-3 and J usage is TRBJ2-1, with D possibly TRBD2 on 6 matching bases. Germline-derived CDR1 and CDR2 are MNHEY and SVGEGT. V lost 3 bases, J lost 0 bases, and 12 bases lay in between. The CDR3 covers 16 residues.

The V call is TRBV12-3 or TRBV12-4, the J call TRBJ2-2; 10 bases align to TRBD1. The CDR3 has 15 amino acids. Trimming removed 2 bases from V and 6 bases from J; junction bases left unmatched: 3. This chain's CDR3 is CASSLRTGGPGELFF. The CDR3 coding sequence is TGTGCCAGCAGTTTAAGGACAGGGGGGCCCGGGGAGCTGTTTTTT.

In this sample, this clonotype turned up many times. This chain joins TRBV28 and TRBJ1-5; no definite D call. CDR3 length: 14 amino acids. V was shortened by 5 bases and J by 3 bases, with 11 bases between the two germline ends. Germline V gene sequence: CDR1 MDHEN, CDR2 SYDVKM. CDR3 DNA: TGTGCCAGCAGTACCGTGATGGTCAATCAGCCCCAGCATTTT. Protein: CASSTVMVNQPQHF.

The table lists this clonotype with many counts. J is TRBJ2-3 and V is TRBV20-1; no clear D. The CDR3 length is 16 residues. Per germline, CDR1 DFQATT and CDR2 SNEGSKA (reference sequence). Trimming pared 4 bases from V and 0 bases from J, leaving 17 bases between. The CDR3 is CSATILTKGSTDTQYF. In nucleotides, the CDR3 is TGCAGTGCTACAATACTGACGAAGGGTAGCACAGATACGCAGTATTTT.

Regarding this clonotype: This may arise from a read error, as a much more abundant clone is one base away. The genes are TRBV7-2 and TRBJ2-5; D perhaps matches TRBD2 (6 bases). The length of the CDR3 is 14 residues. CDR1 and CDR2 (germline): SGHTA, FQGNSA. CDR3 bases: TGTGCCACCAGCTTAGCGGTCACTGAAGAGACCCAGTACTTC. Encoded protein: CATSLAVTEETQYF.